The rows below give T cell receptor beta chains drawn from one sample of a study of blood T cell repertoires in COVID-19. TCRdb's table, derived via immunoSEQ multiplex PCR, lists solely in-frame clones and lacks some. The table records 300,000 to 450,000 clones, roughly 80% of them present only once. Sequencing was carried out using peripheral blood. These receptors originate from a human donor with acute or convalescent COVID-19. The donor label of this sample is uncertain. The CDR3 runs from the conserved cysteine through the conserved F or W. Each record gives: V gene, D gene, J gene, clone size, CDR3 protein, CDR3 DNA. D genes are given only for firm matches. Rows give clone size only sometimes, using once, few, many, or a class for an expanded clone.

TRBV2,.,TRBJ2-7,.,CASSGGYEQYF,TGTGCCAGCAGTGGCGGATACGAGCAGTACTTC
TRBV19,.,TRBJ1-6,.,CASRRDGSSYNSPLHF,TGTGCCAGTAGGAGGGACGGGAGCTCCTATAATTCACCCCTCCACTTT
TRBV6-5,.,TRBJ1-1,.,CATKHPNTEAFF,TGTGCCACCAAACACCCGAACACTGAAGCTTTCTTT
TRBV6-2/TRBV6-3,.,TRBJ1-1,.,CASSNGREAFF,TGTGCCAGCAGTAACGGGAGGGAAGCTTTCTTT
TRBV11-2,.,TRBJ2-7,once,CASSFRGGGSSYEQYF,TGTGCCAGCAGCTTTAGGGGGGGCGGATCCTCCTACGAGCAGTACTTC
TRBV18,.,TRBJ2-3,.,CASSLQIQATDTQYF,TGTGCCAGCTCACTTCAAATACAGGCCACAGATACGCAGTATTTT
TRBV2,.,TRBJ1-1,.,CASSEERGRFGTEAFF,TGTGCCAGCAGTGAAGAAAGGGGAAGGTTCGGCACTGAAGCTTTCTTT
TRBV28,TRBD1,TRBJ2-1,.,CASSPWRVRTGDNEQFF,TGTGCCAGCAGTCCCTGGCGGGTTAGGACAGGCGACAATGAGCAGTTCTTC
TRBV2,.,TRBJ1-6,.,CASSDAAAHNSPLHF,TGTGCCAGCAGTGATGCGGCAGCTCATAATTCACCCCTCCACTTT
TRBV7-8,TRBD2,TRBJ2-1,.,CASSYPRGGLAGPSSYNEQFF,TGTGCCAGCAGCTACCCACGGGGTGGTCTAGCGGGCCCTAGCTCCTACAATGAGCAGTTCTTC
TRBV5-1,.,TRBJ2-7,.,CASSFRGGSYEQYF,TGCGCCAGCAGCTTTCGAGGGGGATCCTACGAGCAGTACTTC
TRBV28,TRBD1,TRBJ1-1,.,CASSPGTVEAFF,TGTGCCAGCAGTCCCGGGACAGTTGAAGCTTTCTTT
TRBV7-9,TRBD1,TRBJ1-4,.,CASSSDRVKEKLFF,TGTGCCAGCAGCTCGGACAGGGTTAAGGAAAAACTGTTTTTT
TRBV6-6,.,TRBJ1-1,once,CASRGSGTEAFF,TGTGCCAGCAGGGGGAGCGGCACTGAAGCTTTCTTT
TRBV2,.,TRBJ2-7,.,CASRKGGTRTYEQYF,TGTGCCAGCAGGAAAGGGGGTACCAGAACTTACGAGCAGTACTTC
TRBV27,TRBD1,TRBJ1-1,few,CASSPWEGAGGKAFF,TGTGCCAGCAGTCCCTGGGAGGGGGCGGGGGGTAAAGCTTTCTTT
TRBV18,TRBD1,TRBJ1-1,once,CASSPRTGHNTEAFF,TGTGCCAGCTCACCGCGGACAGGGCATAACACTGAAGCTTTCTTT
TRBV6-5,TRBD1,TRBJ2-3,.,CASRLDRASTDTQYF,TGTGCCAGCAGATTGGACAGGGCTAGCACAGATACGCAGTATTTT
TRBV7-2,TRBD2,TRBJ2-7,.,CASSPLGGTSSYEQYF,TGTGCCAGCAGCCCCCTGGGGGGGACGAGCTCCTACGAGCAGTACTTC
TRBV2,.,TRBJ2-5,.,CASNKGWETQYF,TGTGCCAGCAACAAGGGGTGGGAGACCCAGTACTTC
TRBV15,.,TRBJ2-7,once,CATSRDGSLGYSPSSRYEQYF,TGTGCCACCAGCAGAGATGGCTCTCTCGGCTATAGCCCAAGTTCACGCTACGAGCAGTACTTC
TRBV14,TRBD2,TRBJ2-5,.,CASSQGLAAAQETQYF,TGTGCCAGCAGCCAAGGGCTAGCGGCGGCGCAAGAGACCCAGTACTTC
TRBV5-6,.,TRBJ1-5,.,CASSLIGGKDQPQHF,TGTGCCAGCAGCTTGATTGGGGGCAAGGATCAGCCCCAGCATTTT
TRBV4-1,TRBD2,TRBJ2-1,.,CASSLWGLAGLEQFF,TGCGCCAGCAGCCTGTGGGGACTAGCGGGACTTGAGCAGTTCTTC
TRBV19,TRBD2,TRBJ2-4,.,CASSILGTGGTNIQYF,TGTGCCAGTAGTATACTAGGGACGGGAGGAACAAACATTCAGTACTTC
TRBV5-6,.,TRBJ1-1,once,CASSLYFGSSDTEAFF,TGTGCCAGCAGCTTGTATTTCGGTTCATCTGACACTGAAGCTTTCTTT
TRBV7-9,.,TRBJ1-2,.,CASSLAGHYGYTF,TGTGCCAGCAGCTTAGCGGGCCACTATGGCTACACCTTC
TRBV18,TRBD1,TRBJ2-7,few,CASSPGTGVYEQYF,TGTGCCAGCTCACCTGGGACAGGGGTCTACGAGCAGTACTTC